Listed here are 28 T cell receptor beta chains from one sample, sequenced in a study of T cell repertoires and HLA-DP antigens. These receptors' antigens are unknown. The method was immunoSEQ multiplex PCR; TCRdb's version includes in-frame clones alone and lacks a portion of them. The table has approximately 89,000 clones, roughly nine tenths seen once. The sample taken for sequencing was CD4+ T cells from PBMCs. Receptors originate from a man between 50 and 59 years old in good health and CMV-seronegative.

The chain combines TRBV5-1 with TRBJ2-3, with 10 bases lining up with TRBD2. Germline-derived CDR1 and CDR2 are SGHRS and YFSETQ. J lost 5 bases, V lost 3 bases, and 9 bases had no gene match. The CDR3 length is 16 residues. The CDR3 sequence: CASSSGGTSVQDTQYF. The CDR3 DNA reads TGCGCCAGCAGCTCGGGCGGGACTAGCGTTCAAGATACGCAGTATTTT.

This chain joins TRBV6-5 and TRBJ2-5, with a possible D match to TRBD2 (6 bases). The V and J ends lost 2 bases and 4 bases respectively, with 11 bases between them. The CDR3 length is 14 residues. Germline assignment: CDR1 MNHEY and CDR2 SVGAGI. The CDR3, as DNA: TGTGCCAGCAGTTACGTACTGCGGGGAGAGACCCAGTACTTC. This sequence encodes CASSYVLRGETQYF.

This clone was seen a few times. The chain has TRBV11-3 and TRBJ2-2, with D unresolved. CDR3 size: 13 residues. Germline V gene lookup returns CDR1 SGHNT and CDR2 YENEEA. Deletions cut 3 bases from V and 6 bases from J, with 8 bases between. The CDR3, as DNA: TGTGCCAGCAGCTTGTCGGGTCCCGGGGAGCTGTTTTTT. This sequence encodes CASSLSGPGELFF.

This chain links TRBV7-9 with TRBJ2-7; possible D gene TRBD2, 6 bases. Trimming took off 1 base at V and 2 bases at J, with 12 bases between the two ends. This CDR3 is built from 15 residues. Looked up from germline, CDR1 is SEHNR and CDR2 is FQNEAQ (reference sequence). CDR3 sequence reads: CASSLVGGATYEQYF. CDR3 nucleotides: TGTGCCAGCAGCTTAGTCGGAGGGGCCACCTACGAGCAGTACTTC.

The J gene is TRBJ1-5, the V gene TRBV25-1; a weak D match, TRBD1 (5 bases). CDR1 is MGHDK, CDR2 SYGVNS, per germline. The V end lost 3 bases, the J end lost 6 bases, and 15 bases lay between the germline ends. The CDR3 has 15 amino acids. The DNA for the CDR3 is TGTGCCAGCAGTGAGAGCTGGGGCTTTATTCAGCCCCAGCATTTT. It encodes CASSESWGFIQPQHF.

CDR3 bases: TGTGCCAGTAGTGATCGGACAGGGAAGCCCCAGCATTTT. Amino acids: CASSDRTGKPQHF. The chain combines TRBV19 with TRBJ1-5; TRBD1 aligns across 8 bases. The V gene's germline CDR1 is LNHDA and CDR2 SQIVND (reference sequence). Trimming took 5 bases from V and 8 from J; bases not matched to a gene: 5. The CDR3 has 13 amino acids.

The genes are TRBV4-1 and TRBJ1-4; D gene uncertain. V was trimmed by 0 bases and J by 7 bases, leaving 6 bases between them. The CDR3 is 13 residues long. The germline V gene encodes CDR1 MGHRA and CDR2 YSYEKL. The CDR3: CASSQDASEKLFF. CDR3 nucleotide sequence: TGCGCCAGCAGCCAAGACGCCAGTGAAAAACTGTTTTTT.

The chain couples TRBV2 to TRBJ2-5, with TRBD2 matching 9 bases. CDR3 length: 17 residues. The ends lost 0 bases at V and 0 bases at J; junction bases unmatched: 5. Per the germline V gene, CDR1 is SNHLY and CDR2 is FYNNEI. CDR3 sequence reads: CASSEARRGGYQETQYF. In DNA form, the CDR3 reads TGTGCCAGCAGTGAAGCGCGGCGGGGGGGTTACCAAGAGACCCAGTACTTC.

J is TRBJ1-1 and V is TRBV5-4; D is ambiguous. The CDR3 is 13 amino acids. With 5 bases removed from V and 1 base from J, the gap between germline ends came to 9 bases. Germline CDR1 reads SGHNT; CDR2 reads YYREEE (reference sequence). CDR3 sequence: CASSLKGNTEAFF. The CDR3 DNA reads TGTGCCAGCAGTTTGAAGGGGAACACTGAAGCTTTCTTT. The variable domain in full, with the rest retrieved from reference TRBV5-4 and TRBJ1-1, is ETGVTQSPTHLIKTRGQQVTLRCSSQSGHNTVSWYQQALGQGPQFIFQYYREEENGRGNFPPRFSGLQFPNYSSELNVNALELDDSALYLCASSLKGNTEAFFGQGTRLTVV.

The V call is TRBV6-5, the J call TRBJ2-7, with 8 bases identical to TRBD2. The CDR3 length is 16 residues. CDR1 MNHEY and CDR2 SVGAGI come from the germline V gene. V gave up 0 bases and J gave up 3 bases; unmatched junction bases: 7. The chain's CDR3 is CASSYSPRSGSYEQYF. The CDR3, as DNA: TGTGCCAGCAGTTACTCCCCGCGGAGCGGGAGCTACGAGCAGTACTTC.

Written as DNA, the CDR3 is TGTGCCAGCAGATCTAACAGCCTCACCACAGATACGCAGTATTTT. Translated, it gives CASRSNSLTTDTQYF. The V and J genes are TRBV7-8 and TRBJ2-3; D unresolved. The germline CDR1 and CDR2 sequences are SGHVS and FQNEAQ. The CDR3 is 15 residues long. Trimming stripped 6 bases from V and 2 bases from J, with 15 bases between.

The rearrangement links TRBV28 to TRBJ1-5; D is uncertain. In germline, CDR1 is MDHEN, CDR2 SYDVKM. The V gene lost 7 bases and the J gene lost 5 bases, with 12 bases spanning the gap. This CDR3 region has 13 residues. The CDR3 DNA reads TGTGCCAGCACGGTCAAGCACTATCAGCCCCAGCATTTT. Translation gives CASTVKHYQPQHF.

This clone showed up just a few times. The V gene is TRBV11-1, the J gene TRBJ2-7, with D uncertain. V lost 0 bases and J 0 bases, leaving 6 bases between the germline ends. The CDR3 loop spans 14 amino acids. The germline V gene encodes CDR1 SGHAT and CDR2 FQDESV (reference sequence). The CDR3 DNA reads TGTGCCAGCAGCTTAGCGGGGAACTCCTACGAGCAGTACTTC. Protein sequence: CASSLAGNSYEQYF.

This clone was seen a handful of times. The V gene is TRBV19, the J gene TRBJ2-1; 13 bases fit TRBD2. Germline-derived CDR1 and CDR2 are LNHDA and SQIVND (reference sequence). CDR3 length equals 15 residues. The trim removed 3 bases at V and 7 bases at J, leaving 3 bases unmatched. CDR3 in amino acids: CASSIATSGGNEQFF. In nucleotides, the CDR3 is TGTGCCAGTAGTATCGCGACTAGCGGGGGGAATGAGCAGTTCTTC.

This sequence joins TRBV7-8 and TRBJ2-3, with 7 bases matching TRBD2. The CDR3 length is 19 residues. V shed 1 base and J 3 bases; nucleotides not matched to a gene: 16. Per germline, CDR1 SGHVS and CDR2 FQNEAQ. CDR3 DNA sequence: TGTGCCAGCAGCTTAGTAGAGGGGAAGTACGGGGGGAGTACAGATACGCAGTATTTT. Its translation: CASSLVEGKYGGSTDTQYF.

The V call is TRBV5-1, the J call TRBJ2-7, with a possible D match to TRBD1 (6 bases). Trimming removed 3 bases from V and 3 bases from J, with 16 bases in between. CDR3 length: 15 residues. Germline lookup yields CDR1 SGHRS and CDR2 YFSETQ. The CDR3 spells CASSSNTGNLYEQYF. The CDR3 coding sequence is TGCGCCAGCAGCTCTAACACAGGGAATCTCTACGAGCAGTACTTC.

This chain joins TRBV5-4 and TRBJ1-4; 8 nucleotides agree with TRBD1. V was clipped by 3 bases and J by 5 bases; unmatched bases: 9. CDR3 size: 16 residues. Germline CDR1 and CDR2: SGHNT and YYREEE (reference sequence). CDR3 sequence: CASSSEPGQVNEKLFF. As DNA, the CDR3 is TGTGCCAGCAGCTCGGAGCCGGGACAGGTGAATGAAAAACTGTTTTTT.

The genes are TRBV4-2 and TRBJ2-2; D not certain. Germline CDR1 LGHNA, CDR2 YNFKEQ. This CDR3 spans 16 amino acids. Between the trimmed V and J ends, which lost 0 bases and 1 base, there was a span of 9 bases. CDR3 in amino acids: CASSQEHRLNTGELFF. Written as DNA, the CDR3 is TGTGCCAGCAGCCAAGAACACAGACTGAACACCGGGGAGCTGTTTTTT.

This rearrangement joins TRBV7-2 to TRBJ2-1; TRBD1 might be the D (6 bases). The germline V and J ends were trimmed by 2 bases and 2 bases, with 10 bases remaining between them. CDR1 and CDR2 (germline): SGHTA, FQGNSA. The CDR3 is 15 residues long. This CDR3 is CASSLMGQTYNEQFF. The CDR3 bases are TGTGCCAGCAGCTTAATGGGACAAACCTACAATGAGCAGTTCTTC.

The chain links TRBV5-1 to TRBJ2-2; TRBD1 aligns across 10 bases. The CDR3 has 16 amino acids. Germline values: CDR1 SGHRS, CDR2 YFSETQ. Trimming at V came to 4 bases and at J to 1 base, leaving 4 bases not matched to a gene. The chain's CDR3 is CASSPWTGGNTGELFF. Written as DNA, the CDR3 is TGCGCCAGCAGCCCCTGGACAGGGGGGAACACCGGGGAGCTGTTTTTT.

The chain links TRBV5-8 to TRBJ2-1; 8 bases fit TRBD2. V lost 4 bases and J lost 8; bases outside the gene matches: 14. The CDR3 runs to 16 residues. The germline gives CDR1 SGHTS, CDR2 YDEGEE. The CDR3 loop is CASSEGVGSGRDEQFF. The CDR3 DNA reads TGTGCCAGCAGCGAGGGGGTGGGGAGCGGGAGAGATGAGCAGTTCTTC.

This clone was seen a single time. The chain recombines TRBV4-1 with TRBJ2-1; 12 bases align to TRBD2. Germline lookup yields CDR1 MGHRA and CDR2 YSYEKL. CDR3 length equals 16 residues. The V gene end was trimmed by 3 bases and the J gene end by 7 bases; junction bases not matched to a gene: 7. The CDR3 DNA reads TGCGCCAGCAGCCAGATGACTAGCGGGAGTAAAAATGAGCAGTTCTTC. Residues: CASSQMTSGSKNEQFF.

The V and J genes are TRBV28 and TRBJ1-2; no definite D call. The length of the CDR3 is 15 residues. V was clipped by 3 bases and J by 8 bases, with 19 bases between them. Germline V gives CDR1 MDHEN, CDR2 SYDVKM. The CDR3 loop reads CASSFRDFLGEGYTF. The CDR3 region has the DNA TGTGCCAGCAGTTTTAGGGATTTCCTCGGGGAGGGCTACACCTTC.

The chain uses TRBV11-2 and TRBJ2-7, with TRBD1 identical over 8 bases. The CDR3 length is 14 residues. V lost 6 bases, J lost 5 bases, and 9 bases stayed unmatched. Germline V gene lookup returns CDR1 SGHAT and CDR2 FQNNGV. CDR3 nucleotide sequence: TGTGCCAGCAGGCGAAATCAGGGGGCGGACGAGCAGTACTTC. This codes for CASRRNQGADEQYF.

This chain links TRBV5-1 with TRBJ2-5; D call uncertain. Looked up from germline, CDR1 is SGHRS and CDR2 is YFSETQ. Trimming removed 2 bases at V and 1 base at J, with 18 bases between. This CDR3 has 17 amino acids. CDR3 coding DNA: TGCGCCAGCAGCTTCACTGGCCTAGTAAGGTCCCAAGAGACCCAGTACTTC. This gives the protein CASSFTGLVRSQETQYF.

This chain connects TRBV6-5 to TRBJ2-1, with 10 bases lining up with TRBD2. Per germline, CDR1 MNHEY and CDR2 SVGAGI. With 5 bases clipped from V and 7 bases from J, the junction kept 8 bases outside the gene matches. The CDR3 totals 15 residues. The CDR3 sequence: CASSPGTSDFNEQFF. CDR3 nucleotides: TGTGCCAGCAGTCCCGGGACTAGCGATTTTAATGAGCAGTTCTTC.

The chain has TRBV7-9 and TRBJ2-3, with D possibly TRBD2 on 5 matching bases. This CDR3 spans 17 amino acids. Trimming stripped 4 bases from V and 0 bases from J, with 17 bases between. Per the germline V gene, CDR1 is SEHNR and CDR2 is FQNEAQ (reference sequence). The CDR3: CASSSGLLGVSTDTQYF. For the CDR3, the DNA is TGTGCCAGCAGCTCAGGCCTTCTCGGGGTTAGCACAGATACGCAGTATTTT.

J is TRBJ1-1 and V is TRBV2; a weak D match, TRBD1 (6 bases). V shed 4 bases and J shed 2 bases, with 8 bases lying between them. Germline V gene sequence: CDR1 SNHLY, CDR2 FYNNEI. This CDR3 has 13 amino acids. Here the CDR3 reads CASSVDSNTEAFF. The CDR3 DNA follows: TGTGCCAGCAGTGTGGACAGTAACACTGAAGCTTTCTTT.